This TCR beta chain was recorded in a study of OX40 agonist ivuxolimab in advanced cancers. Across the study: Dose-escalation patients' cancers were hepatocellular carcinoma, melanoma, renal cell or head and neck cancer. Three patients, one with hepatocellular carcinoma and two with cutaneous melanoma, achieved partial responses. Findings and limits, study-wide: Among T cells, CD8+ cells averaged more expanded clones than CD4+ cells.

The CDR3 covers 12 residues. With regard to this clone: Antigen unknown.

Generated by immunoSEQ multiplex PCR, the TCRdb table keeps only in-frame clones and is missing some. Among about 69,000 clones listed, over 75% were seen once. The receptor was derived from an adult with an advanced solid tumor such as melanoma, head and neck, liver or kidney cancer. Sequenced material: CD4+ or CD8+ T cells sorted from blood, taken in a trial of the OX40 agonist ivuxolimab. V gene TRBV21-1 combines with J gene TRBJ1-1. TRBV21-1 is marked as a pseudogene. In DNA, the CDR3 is TGTGCCAGCAGCAAAGGTGGCCCTGCGGCTTTCTTT. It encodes CASSKGGPAAFF.